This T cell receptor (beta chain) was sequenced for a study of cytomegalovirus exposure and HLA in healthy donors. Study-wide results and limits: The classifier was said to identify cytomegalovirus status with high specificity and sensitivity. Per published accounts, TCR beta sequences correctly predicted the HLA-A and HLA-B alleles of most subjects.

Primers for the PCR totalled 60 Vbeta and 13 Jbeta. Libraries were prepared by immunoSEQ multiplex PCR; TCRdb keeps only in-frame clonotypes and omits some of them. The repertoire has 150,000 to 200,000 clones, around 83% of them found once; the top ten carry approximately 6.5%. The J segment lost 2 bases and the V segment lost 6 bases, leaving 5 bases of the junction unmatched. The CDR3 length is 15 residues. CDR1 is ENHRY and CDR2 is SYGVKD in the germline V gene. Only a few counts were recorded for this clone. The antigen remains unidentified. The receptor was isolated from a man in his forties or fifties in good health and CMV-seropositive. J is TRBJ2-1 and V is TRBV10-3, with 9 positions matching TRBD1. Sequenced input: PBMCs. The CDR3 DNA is TGTGCCATCAGCCTAACAGGGGGCCCCTACAATGAGCAGTTCTTC. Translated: CAISLTGGPYNEQFF.